This T cell receptor beta chain was captured in a study of shared clonotypes between healthy human individuals. Regarding the study as a whole: The study found lower generation probabilities in non-shared clonotypes than in those shared by all four donors.

Clones were read by immunoSEQ multiplex PCR, and TCRdb kept only the in-frame ones, dropping some. Of about 710,000 clones listed, around 78% are singletons. With regard to this clone: The antigen is unknown.

Germline loops: CDR1 SGHAT, CDR2 FQNNGV. The V end was cut by 4 bases, the J end by 0 bases, with 7 bases between. The CDR3 runs to 14 residues. Donors were healthy HIV-negative adults without recent acute infections or vaccinations. V usage is TRBV11-2 and J usage is TRBJ1-3; TRBD1 is a possible D gene (6 bases). The source material was memory CD4+ T cells sorted from blood. Subset given: CD45RA-negative fraction. This clonotype originated in a woman younger than 45 in good health. DNA of the CDR3: TGTGCCAGCAGCTGGACAGACTCTGGAAACACCATATATTTT. Its translation is CASSWTDSGNTIYF.